The 21 T cell receptor beta chains listed next were all sequenced from one sample in a study of T-cell memory formation after mild COVID-19. TCRdb analysed the 5' RACE reads with MiXCR anew, one entry per CDR3 protein. The sample lists approximately 170,000 distinct CDR3 sequences, roughly 13% occurring once. The sample taken for sequencing was PBMCs or a T cell subset sorted from them (not recorded which). Receptor source: a man in his late teens or twenties who had mild COVID-19 (a few samples of this study predate the infection). Cell type and time point are not known.

V usage is TRBV7-9 and J usage is TRBJ2-5; possible D gene TRBD1, 6 bases. This CDR3 is 14 amino acids long. V lost 1 base and J lost 3, with 9 bases in between. Germline V lookup: CDR1 SEHNR, CDR2 FQNEAQ (reference sequence). CDR3 region: CASSLGTAKETQYF. CDR3 nucleotides: TGTGCCAGCAGCTTAGGGACAGCTAAAGAGACCCAGTACTTC.

V and J are TRBV11-2 and TRBJ1-1, with 7 bases fitting TRBD1. The CDR3 is 16 residues long. With V trimmed by 1 base and J by 1 base, 6 bases remained unmatched. Per germline, CDR1 SGHAT and CDR2 FQNNGV. Here the CDR3 reads CASSLVMGQPNTEAFF. The CDR3 DNA sequence: TGTGCCAGCAGCTTAGTAATGGGACAGCCGAACACTGAAGCTTTCTTT. Full variable domain (remainder filled in from reference TRBV11-2 and TRBJ1-1): EAGVAQSPRYKIIEKRQSVAFWCNPISGHATLYWYQQILGQGPKLLIQFQNNGVVDDSQLPKDRFSAERLKGVDSTLKIQPAKLEDSAVYLCASSLVMGQPNTEAFFGQGTRLTVV.

V gene TRBV5-1 combines with J gene TRBJ1-5; 8 nucleotides line up with TRBD1. The CDR3 covers 15 residues. V lost 6 bases, J lost 2 bases, and 7 bases stayed unmatched. Germline CDR1 reads SGHRS; CDR2 reads YFSETQ. CDR3 region: CASTPTGVGNQPQHF. The CDR3 DNA reads as TGCGCCAGCACCCCGACAGGGGTGGGCAATCAGCCCCAGCATTTT.

The CDR3 DNA sequence: TGCGCCAGCAGCTTCGGGGAGACAGATACGCAGTATTTT. Translated: CASSFGETDTQYF. This sequence joins TRBV5-1 and TRBJ2-3; possible D gene TRBD2, 5 bases. Germline V gene sequence: CDR1 SGHRS, CDR2 YFSETQ. This CDR3 is built from 13 residues. With 2 bases removed from V and 3 bases from J, the gap between germline ends came to 7 bases.

The chain couples TRBV11-2 to TRBJ2-3; 11 positions match TRBD2. V shed 7 bases, J shed 4 bases, and the junction held 7 bases outside the gene matches. This CDR3 is 15 amino acids long. CDR1 and CDR2 from the germline V gene are SGHAT and FQNNGV. The CDR3 loop reads CASIASGGPSDTQYF. CDR3 nucleotide sequence: TGTGCCAGCATTGCTAGCGGGGGGCCTTCAGATACGCAGTATTTT. Full variable domain (remainder filled in from reference TRBV11-2 and TRBJ2-3): EAGVAQSPRYKIIEKRQSVAFWCNPISGHATLYWYQQILGQGPKLLIQFQNNGVVDDSQLPKDRFSAERLKGVDSTLKIQPAKLEDSAVYLCASIASGGPSDTQYFGPGTRLTVL.

This clonotype was found many times. CDR3: CASSLSVNTEAFF. In nucleotides, the CDR3 is TGTGCCAGCAGCTTATCAGTGAACACTGAAGCTTTCTTT. The rearrangement joins TRBV7-2 to TRBJ1-1; D is unresolved. In germline, CDR1 is SGHTA, CDR2 FQGNSA. The CDR3 totals 13 residues. V gave up 2 bases and J gave up 0 bases, with 4 bases separating them.

This clonotype was observed at least ten times. The chain couples TRBV10-2 to TRBJ2-1; no definite D call. There are 12 residues in the CDR3. From germline, CDR1 is WSHSY and CDR2 SAAADI. Deletions cut 3 bases from V and 4 bases from J, with 4 bases between. Written as DNA, the CDR3 is TGCGCCAGCAGTGAAGGGTACAATGAGCAGTTCTTC. As protein: CASSEGYNEQFF.

This clonotype was found a few times. The chain recombines TRBV5-1 with TRBJ1-2; TRBD1 matches 9 bases. CDR1 and CDR2 from the germline V gene are SGHRS and YFSETQ. This CDR3 has 16 residues. V shed 4 bases and J 0 bases; nucleotides not matched to a gene: 7. The CDR3 reads CASSEGQGDANYGYTF. The CDR3, as DNA: TGCGCCAGCAGCGAGGGACAGGGTGATGCTAACTATGGCTACACCTTC.

Only a few counts were recorded for this clonotype. The chain couples TRBV7-2 to TRBJ1-1; 8 bases line up with TRBD1. The CDR3 is 14 amino acids. J lost 4 bases, V lost 4 bases, and 5 bases had no gene match. Germline lookup yields CDR1 SGHTA and CDR2 FQGNSA. The DNA of the CDR3 is TGTGCCAGCAGCTCTCGGACAGGGTCCACTGAAGCTTTCTTT. The encoded protein is CASSSRTGSTEAFF.

The V call is TRBV20-1, the J call TRBJ1-1; D remains ambiguous. The germline V gene has CDR1 DFQATT and CDR2 SNEGSKA (reference sequence). The V gene lost 2 bases and the J gene lost 7 bases, with 11 bases spanning the gap. The CDR3 is made up of 12 amino acids. Here the CDR3 reads CSARRFRVEAFF. CDR3 bases: TGCAGTGCTAGACGGTTCCGGGTTGAAGCTTTCTTT.

This clonotype was found a few times. This chain links TRBV6-2 or TRBV6-3 with TRBJ2-7; TRBD2 aligns across 14 bases. CDR1 and CDR2 (germline): MNHEY, SVGEGT. This CDR3 comprises 16 residues. V lost 5 bases to trimming and J lost 7 bases; unmatched junction nucleotides: 10. In DNA, the CDR3 is TGTGCCAGCAGTCCAAGACTAGCGGGGGGGCCAGAGGAGCAGTACTTC. Its protein product is CASSPRLAGGPEEQYF.

This clonotype was observed a few times. The gene calls are TRBV7-6 and TRBJ1-1; D is unresolved. The CDR3 spans 15 residues. Looked up from germline, CDR1 is SGHVS and CDR2 is FNYEAQ. V gave up 1 base and J gave up 1 base, with 10 bases separating them. The CDR3 loop reads CASSLGYPANTEAFF. The CDR3 DNA sequence: TGTGCCAGCAGCTTAGGCTACCCGGCGAACACTGAAGCTTTCTTT. The whole variable domain, remainder taken from reference TRBV7-6 and TRBJ1-1, is GAGVSQSPRYKVTKRGQDVALRCDPISGHVSLYWYRQALGQGPEFLTYFNYEAQQDKSGLPNDRFSAERPEGSISTLTIQRTEQRDSAMYRCASSLGYPANTEAFFGQGTRLTVV.

There are a few counts of this clonotype. J is TRBJ2-1 and V is TRBV12-3 or TRBV12-4; D remains unclear. The CDR3 has 10 residues. Trimming stripped 6 bases from V and 9 bases from J, with 6 bases between. This chain's CDR3 is CASSRIEQFF. CDR3 coding DNA: TGTGCCAGCAGCAGGATTGAGCAGTTCTTC.

The sample holds many counts of this clonotype. V is TRBV5-1 and J is TRBJ1-1; 7 positions match TRBD1. The trim removed 0 bases at V and 5 bases at J, leaving 7 bases unmatched. CDR1 is SGHRS and CDR2 is YFSETQ in the germline V gene. The CDR3 has 15 residues. CDR3 coding DNA: TGCGCCAGCAGCTTGGTCCCCGACAGGGAAACTGAAGCTTTCTTT. Protein: CASSLVPDRETEAFF.

The chain joins TRBV28 to TRBJ2-5; D may correspond to TRBD1 or TRBD2 (6 bases each). The V end lost 8 bases, the J end lost 4 bases, and 14 bases lay between the germline ends. Germline V gives CDR1 MDHEN, CDR2 SYDVKM. The CDR3 spans 13 residues. CDR3 sequence reads: CASHAGQGETQYF. In DNA form, the CDR3 reads TGTGCCAGCCACGCGGGACAAGGAGAGACCCAGTACTTC.

Only a few counts were recorded for this clonotype. The chain links TRBV9 to TRBJ2-7; D may be TRBD1 (5 bases). The CDR3 extends over 15 amino acids. In germline, CDR1 is SGDLS, CDR2 YYNGEE. The V end was cut by 0 bases, the J end by 0 bases, with 10 bases between. CDR3 region: CASSVGQLSSYEQYF. In nucleotides, the CDR3 is TGTGCCAGCAGCGTAGGACAGTTAAGCTCCTACGAGCAGTACTTC.

This rearrangement joins TRBV7-2 to TRBJ2-5, with D hard to call. Germline V gene sequence: CDR1 SGHTA, CDR2 FQGNSA. This CDR3 has 15 residues. V was trimmed by 0 bases and J by 2 bases, leaving 10 bases between them. DNA of the CDR3: TGTGCCAGCAGCTTAGCGGTGACTTCACAAGAGACCCAGTACTTC. This gives the protein CASSLAVTSQETQYF.

The genes are TRBV6-1 and TRBJ1-2; unclear D gene. Germline-derived CDR1 and CDR2 are MNHNS and SASEGT. The CDR3 is made up of 13 amino acids. V dropped 3 bases and J dropped 2 bases, with 7 bases sitting between them. As DNA, the CDR3 is TGTGCCAGCAGTGAGGGCACGAACTATGGCTACACCTTC. Amino acid sequence: CASSEGTNYGYTF.

The rearrangement uses TRBV5-1 and TRBJ1-1, with TRBD1 matching 7 bases. Trimming at V came to 5 bases and at J to 3 bases, leaving 10 bases not matched to a gene. CDR3 length equals 15 residues. The V gene's germline CDR1 is SGHRS and CDR2 YFSETQ. The CDR3 DNA sequence: TGCGCCAGCAGGACTCGAGAAACAGGGGACACTGAAGCTTTCTTT. Translation gives CASRTRETGDTEAFF.

The genes are TRBV7-3 and TRBJ1-2, with 7 bases aligning to TRBD1. The CDR3 extends over 15 amino acids. The V and J ends lost 1 base and 7 bases, in that order; junction bases with no gene match: 9. CDR1 and CDR2 (germline): SGHTA, FQGTGA. The CDR3 coding sequence is TGTGCCAGCAGCTTAAACCCCGGGACAGAAAGTGGCTACACCTTC. This codes for CASSLNPGTESGYTF.

This clonotype has a handful of counts. In DNA form, the CDR3 reads TGTGCCAGCAGAGAACAGGGGTTTACTGAAGCTTTCTTT. Its translation: CASREQGFTEAFF. This sequence joins TRBV12-3 or TRBV12-4 and TRBJ1-1; 7 bases map to TRBD1. The CDR3 spans 13 residues. Trimming cost V 6 bases and J 5 bases; bases outside gene matches: 6.